This entry features one TCR beta chain sequence. Its target is unknown. This sample is part of a study of cytomegalovirus exposure and HLA in healthy donors. The wider study: As released early, the data held 65 million to 90 million unique TCRs from HLA-typed donors. Broader study findings: Accurate prediction of most subjects' HLA-A and HLA-B alleles from TCR beta sequences was reported. Researchers reported that a few CMV-associated chains were confirmed in vitro as CMV antigen-specific. When analyzed later, the rates of TCR association showed variation by HLA locus, with DRB1 the most and HLA-C the fewest.

13 Jbeta primers and 60 Vbeta primers were used for the PCR. Clones were sequenced by immunoSEQ multiplex PCR, and TCRdb holds only the in-frame ones, with some missing. In all, the sample yields over 100,000 clones. Sequences were obtained from PBMCs. The TCR sequence derives from a woman between 40 and 50 years old in good health and CMV-seropositive.

Here the CDR3 reads CAISDGTAPSRYTEAFF. The CDR3 bases are TGTGCCATCAGTGACGGGACAGCACCCAGTCGTTACACTGAAGCTTTCTTT. V and J are TRBV10-3 and TRBJ1-1; 7 bases agree with TRBD1. Trimming took 3 bases from V and 3 from J; bases not matched to a gene: 13. The germline V gene encodes CDR1 ENHRY and CDR2 SYGVKD. CDR3 length: 17 amino acids.